Below are 15 T cell receptor beta chains sequenced from a single sample in a study of T cells in narcolepsy. TCRdb keeps only in-frame clones here, not all; method: immunoSEQ multiplex PCR. The repertoire holds 30,000 to 35,000 clones, with over 80% as singletons. Input material: memory (CD45RA-) CD4+ T cells from blood. These receptors came from a human donor in good health.

The V and J genes are TRBV6-6 and TRBJ1-3; D not resolved. Looked up from germline, CDR1 is MNHNY and CDR2 is SVGAGI (reference sequence). V gave up 0 bases and J gave up 4 bases, with 10 bases separating them. This CDR3 spans 15 amino acids. The CDR3, as DNA: TGTGCCAGCAGTTACTCGAGCGATATCGGAAACACCATATATTTT. It yields the protein CASSYSSDIGNTIYF.

This clone occurred a few times. This rearrangement joins TRBV6-6 to TRBJ2-7; TRBD1 matches at 9 bases. This CDR3 has 16 amino acids. The germline gives CDR1 MNHNY, CDR2 SVGAGI (reference sequence). J was trimmed by 5 bases and V by 4 bases; bases with no gene match: 12. This chain's CDR3 is CASSSVKGQGSDEQYF. In DNA form, the CDR3 reads TGTGCCAGCAGTTCCGTTAAGGGACAGGGATCCGACGAGCAGTACTTC.

This clone appeared a few times. This rearrangement joins TRBV7-3 to TRBJ2-1, with TRBD2 as a possible D gene (6 bases). Trimming cost V 5 bases and J 9 bases, with 17 bases left between them. From germline, CDR1 is SGHTA and CDR2 FQGTGA. The CDR3 is 14 residues long. The CDR3 reads CASSPLAGRGEQFF. The CDR3 nucleotides read TGTGCCAGCAGCCCCCTTGCGGGGAGAGGTGAGCAGTTCTTC.

This clone was recorded once. In nucleotides, the CDR3 is TGTGCCAGCAGTTCGCGTCCGGGACTAGGCCTTTGGGAGCAGTACTTC. Translation gives CASSSRPGLGLWEQYF. The chain employs TRBV28 and TRBJ2-7; 8 nucleotides align to TRBD2. V lost 4 bases, J lost 7 bases, and 15 bases stayed unmatched. Germline V gene data show CDR1 as MDHEN and CDR2 as SYDVKM. This CDR3 has 16 residues.

The chain joins TRBV6-5 to TRBJ2-7, with D unclear. There are 11 residues in the CDR3. V lost 2 bases, J lost 3 bases, and 2 bases lay in between. Germline V gene lookup returns CDR1 MNHEY and CDR2 SVGAGI. CDR3 nucleotide sequence: TGTGCCAGCAGTTACCTCTACGAGCAGTACTTC. It translates to CASSYLYEQYF.

J is TRBJ2-5 and V is TRBV5-5; D is ambiguous. The V gene's germline CDR1 is SGHKS and CDR2 YYEKEE (reference sequence). V lost 3 bases and J lost 5, with 11 bases in between. The CDR3 has 13 residues. CDR3 loop: CASSSYHGETQYF. For the CDR3, the DNA is TGTGCCAGCAGCTCCTACCACGGGGAGACCCAGTACTTC.

The V call is TRBV19, the J call TRBJ1-5, with 10 bases aligning to TRBD1. The CDR3 runs to 20 residues. V gave up 2 bases and J gave up 0 bases; unmatched junction bases: 13. Germline CDR1 reads LNHDA; CDR2 reads SQIVND (reference sequence). As DNA, the CDR3 is TGTGCCAGTAGTATAAGCGGACAGGGGGTTTTTGGGGATAGCAATCAGCCCCAGCATTTT. Translated, it gives CASSISGQGVFGDSNQPQHF.

This clone was observed a few times. This chain links TRBV6-1 with TRBJ2-7; 12 nucleotides line up with TRBD1. After removal of 6 bases from V and 3 bases from J, the junction contained 6 bases not matched to a gene. This CDR3 contains 15 residues. In germline, CDR1 is MNHNS, CDR2 SASEGT. This chain's CDR3 is CASRSGQGAFYEQYF. The CDR3, as DNA: TGTGCCAGCAGGTCGGGACAGGGGGCCTTCTACGAGCAGTACTTC.

This clone was seen only once. The CDR3 here is CASSPNELTQYF. For the CDR3, the DNA is TGTGCCAGCAGCCCAAATGAGCTTACGCAGTATTTT. The J gene is TRBJ2-3, the V gene TRBV6-5; D not certain. The V gene's germline CDR1 is MNHEY and CDR2 SVGAGI. The V gene lost 6 bases and the J gene lost 8 bases, with 12 bases spanning the gap. The CDR3 totals 12 residues.

This chain links TRBV5-1 with TRBJ1-6, with D hard to call. Germline CDR1 and CDR2: SGHRS and YFSETQ. The germline V and J ends were trimmed by 4 bases and 7 bases, with 3 bases remaining between them. The CDR3 runs 11 residues. Written as DNA, the CDR3 is TGCGCCAGCAGCCCGAATTCACCCCTCCACTTT. It encodes CASSPNSPLHF.

The chain carries TRBV7-3 and TRBJ2-5; TRBD1 is a possible D gene (5 bases). V shed 1 base and J shed 5 bases, with 11 bases lying between them. The CDR3 spans 14 residues. Germline V gene lookup returns CDR1 SGHTA and CDR2 FQGTGA. CDR3 DNA: TGTGCCAGCAGCTTAAAGGCCAAGGGGGAGACCCAGTACTTC. This codes for CASSLKAKGETQYF.

J is TRBJ2-7 and V is TRBV2; D not resolved. CDR1 SNHLY and CDR2 FYNNEI come from the germline V gene. Trimming shortened V by 1 base and J by 5 bases, and 12 bases separated the two germline ends. The CDR3 is 14 residues long. The CDR3 here is CASSEGSLRHEQYF. CDR3 sequence (DNA): TGTGCCAGCAGTGAAGGTTCCCTACGACACGAGCAGTACTTC. The complete variable domain, with remaining parts taken from reference TRBV2 and TRBJ2-7, reads EPEVTQTPSHQVTQMGQEVILRCVPISNHLYFYWYRQILGQKVEFLVSFYNNEISEKSEIFDDQFSVERPDGSNFTLKIRSTKLEDSAMYFCASSEGSLRHEQYFGPGTRLTVT.

This chain uses TRBV19 with TRBJ2-5; D might be TRBD1 (5 bases). Trimming stripped 10 bases from V and 7 bases from J, with 22 bases between. CDR3 length: 14 residues. Germline-derived CDR1 and CDR2 are LNHDA and SQIVND (reference sequence). This chain's CDR3 is CATASGALRGTQYF. The CDR3 region has the DNA TGTGCCACCGCCTCTGGGGCCCTCCGAGGGACCCAGTACTTC.

CDR3 nucleotides: TGCGCCAGCAGCACCGGACAGGCCACTAATGAAAAACTGTTTTTT. It specifies CASSTGQATNEKLFF. The chain links TRBV5-1 to TRBJ1-4; TRBD1 matches at 7 bases. Germline V gives CDR1 SGHRS, CDR2 YFSETQ. CDR3 length equals 15 residues. V shed 4 bases, J shed 2 bases, and the junction held 5 bases outside the gene matches.

This clone was picked up a small number of times. The sample carries other DNA sequences with the same CDR3. This chain joins TRBV2 and TRBJ1-6; 8 bases line up with TRBD1. The V gene end was trimmed by 6 bases and the J gene end by 7 bases; junction bases not matched to a gene: 8. CDR1 and CDR2 (germline): SNHLY, FYNNEI. The CDR3 consists of 15 residues. CDR3 in DNA: TGTGCCAGCAGAACAGGGGGTCTGGGGAATTCACCCCTCCACTTT. Its protein is CASRTGGLGNSPLHF.